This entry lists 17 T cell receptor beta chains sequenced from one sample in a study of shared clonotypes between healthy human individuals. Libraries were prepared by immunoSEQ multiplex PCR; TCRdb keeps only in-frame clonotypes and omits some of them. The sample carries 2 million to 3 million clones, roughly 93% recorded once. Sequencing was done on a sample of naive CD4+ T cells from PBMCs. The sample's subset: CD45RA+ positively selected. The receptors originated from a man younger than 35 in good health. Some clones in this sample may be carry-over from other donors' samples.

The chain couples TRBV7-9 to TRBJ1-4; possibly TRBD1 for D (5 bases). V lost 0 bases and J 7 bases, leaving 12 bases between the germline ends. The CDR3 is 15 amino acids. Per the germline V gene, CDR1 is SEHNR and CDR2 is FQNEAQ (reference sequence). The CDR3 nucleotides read TGTGCCAGCAGCTTAGCGGGAGGGGTTGGTGAAAAACTGTTTTTT. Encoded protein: CASSLAGGVGEKLFF.

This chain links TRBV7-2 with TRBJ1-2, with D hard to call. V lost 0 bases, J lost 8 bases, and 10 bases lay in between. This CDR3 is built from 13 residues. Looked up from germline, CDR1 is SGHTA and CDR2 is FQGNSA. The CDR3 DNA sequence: TGTGCCAGCAGCTTAGCCGGTGACGGCGGCTACACCTTC. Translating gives CASSLAGDGGYTF.

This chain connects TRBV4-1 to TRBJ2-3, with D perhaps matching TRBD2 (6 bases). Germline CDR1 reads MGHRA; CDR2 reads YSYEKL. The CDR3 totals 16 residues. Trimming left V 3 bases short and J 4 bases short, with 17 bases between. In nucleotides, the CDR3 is TGCGCCAGCAGCCATCCCCTAGCGAGTAGCGCAGATACGCAGTATTTT. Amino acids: CASSHPLASSADTQYF.

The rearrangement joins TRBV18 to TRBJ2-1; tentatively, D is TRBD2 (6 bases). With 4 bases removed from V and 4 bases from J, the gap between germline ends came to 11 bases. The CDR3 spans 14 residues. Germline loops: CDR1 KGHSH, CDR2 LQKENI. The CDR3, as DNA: TGTGCCAGCTCACACGGGACTTTGTACAATGAGCAGTTCTTC. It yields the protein CASSHGTLYNEQFF.

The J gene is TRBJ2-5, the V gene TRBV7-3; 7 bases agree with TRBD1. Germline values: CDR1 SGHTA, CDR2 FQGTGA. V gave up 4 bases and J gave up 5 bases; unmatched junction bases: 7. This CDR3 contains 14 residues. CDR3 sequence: CASSSSTGYETQYF. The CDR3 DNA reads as TGTGCCAGCAGCTCTTCGACAGGGTATGAGACCCAGTACTTC.

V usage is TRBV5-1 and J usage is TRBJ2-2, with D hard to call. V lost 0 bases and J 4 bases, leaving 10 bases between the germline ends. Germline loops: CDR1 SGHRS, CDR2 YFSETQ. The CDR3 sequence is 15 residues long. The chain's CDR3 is CASSLVVGSTGELFF. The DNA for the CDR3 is TGCGCCAGCAGCTTGGTAGTGGGAAGCACCGGGGAGCTGTTTTTT.

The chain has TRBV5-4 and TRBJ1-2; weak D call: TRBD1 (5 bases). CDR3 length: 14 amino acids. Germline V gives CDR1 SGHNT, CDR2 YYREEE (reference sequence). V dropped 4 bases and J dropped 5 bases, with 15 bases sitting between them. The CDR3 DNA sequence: TGTGCCAGCAGCCCACGGGGGAGGGAATATGGCTACACCTTC. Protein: CASSPRGREYGYTF.

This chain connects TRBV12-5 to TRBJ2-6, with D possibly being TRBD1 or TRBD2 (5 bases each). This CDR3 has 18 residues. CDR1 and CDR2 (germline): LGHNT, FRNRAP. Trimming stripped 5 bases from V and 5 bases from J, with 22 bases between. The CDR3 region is CASGGLRAGQSRANVLTF. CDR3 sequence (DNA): TGTGCTAGTGGTGGACTCCGTGCAGGACAAAGTCGGGCCAACGTCCTGACTTTC.

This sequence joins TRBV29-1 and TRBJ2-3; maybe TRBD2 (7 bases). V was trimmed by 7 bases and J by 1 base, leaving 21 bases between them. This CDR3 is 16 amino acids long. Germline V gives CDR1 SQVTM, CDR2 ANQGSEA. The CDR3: CSARGGGSLGTDTQYF. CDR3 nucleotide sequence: TGCAGCGCCCGTGGGGGCGGGAGCCTGGGCACAGATACGCAGTATTTT.

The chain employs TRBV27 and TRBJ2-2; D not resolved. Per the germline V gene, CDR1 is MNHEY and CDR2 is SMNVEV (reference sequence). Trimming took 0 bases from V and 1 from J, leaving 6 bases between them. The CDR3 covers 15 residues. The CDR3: CASSLSGQNTGELFF. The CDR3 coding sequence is TGTGCCAGCAGTTTATCGGGTCAGAACACCGGGGAGCTGTTTTTT.

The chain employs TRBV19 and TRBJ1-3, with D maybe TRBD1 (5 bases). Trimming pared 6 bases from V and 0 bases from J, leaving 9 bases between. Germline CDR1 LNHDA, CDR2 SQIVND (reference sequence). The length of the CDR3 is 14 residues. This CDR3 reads CASRKGSSGNTIYF. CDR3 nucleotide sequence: TGTGCCAGTAGGAAGGGGAGCTCTGGAAACACCATATATTTT.

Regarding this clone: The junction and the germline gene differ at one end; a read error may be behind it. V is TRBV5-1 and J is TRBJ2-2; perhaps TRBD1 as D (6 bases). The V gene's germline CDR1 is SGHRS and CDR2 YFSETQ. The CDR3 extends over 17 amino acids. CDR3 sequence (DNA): TGCGCCAGCAGCAGAAGTACCGGGACACCGTGGCCCGGGGAGTTGTTTTTT. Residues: CASSRSTGTPWPGELFF.

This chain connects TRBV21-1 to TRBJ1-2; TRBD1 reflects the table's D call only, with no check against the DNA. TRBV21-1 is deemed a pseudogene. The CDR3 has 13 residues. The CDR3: CASILNRNYGYTF. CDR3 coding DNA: TGTGCCAGCATCTTAAACAGAAACTATGGCTACACCTTC.

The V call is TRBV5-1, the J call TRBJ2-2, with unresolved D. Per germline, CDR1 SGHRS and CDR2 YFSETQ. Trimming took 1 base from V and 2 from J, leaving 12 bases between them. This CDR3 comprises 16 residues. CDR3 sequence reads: CASSLYGGFNTGELFF. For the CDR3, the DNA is TGCGCCAGCAGCTTGTACGGCGGCTTTAACACCGGGGAGCTGTTTTTT. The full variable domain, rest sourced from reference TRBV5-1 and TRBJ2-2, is KAGVTQTPRYLIKTRGQQVTLSCSPISGHRSVSWYQQTPGQGLQFLFEYFSETQRNKGNFPGRFSGRQFSNSRSEMNVSTLELGDSALYLCASSLYGGFNTGELFFGEGSRLTVL.

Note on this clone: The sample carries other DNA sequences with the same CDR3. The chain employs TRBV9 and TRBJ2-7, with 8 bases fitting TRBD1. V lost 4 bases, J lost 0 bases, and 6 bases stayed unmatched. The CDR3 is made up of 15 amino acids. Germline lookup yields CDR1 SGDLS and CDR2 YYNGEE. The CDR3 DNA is TGTGCCAGCAGCCCCCGGACAGGGAGCTCCTACGAGCAGTACTTC. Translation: CASSPRTGSSYEQYF.

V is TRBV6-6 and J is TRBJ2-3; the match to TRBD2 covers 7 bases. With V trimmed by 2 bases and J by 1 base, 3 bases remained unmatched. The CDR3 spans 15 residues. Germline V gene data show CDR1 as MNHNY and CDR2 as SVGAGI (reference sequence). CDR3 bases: TGTGCCAGCAGTTACCTCGCGGGGGGCACAGATACGCAGTATTTT. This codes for CASSYLAGGTDTQYF.

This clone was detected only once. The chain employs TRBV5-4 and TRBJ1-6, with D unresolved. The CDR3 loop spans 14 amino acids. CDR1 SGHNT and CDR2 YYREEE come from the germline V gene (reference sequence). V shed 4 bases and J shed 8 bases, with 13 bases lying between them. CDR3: CASSLPLPHSPLHF. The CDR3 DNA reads TGTGCCAGCAGCCTGCCTCTACCGCATTCACCCCTCCACTTT.